Each of the 24 T cell receptor beta chains below was sequenced from the same sample in a study of cytomegalovirus exposure and HLA in healthy donors. It was with 60 Vbeta and 13 Jbeta primers that the PCR ran. The data were produced by immunoSEQ multiplex PCR, yet TCRdb's version contains in-frame clones alone and is incomplete. The data show roughly 120,000 clones, roughly four fifths seen once. Sequencing used PBMCs. The receptors originated from a woman between 25 and 40 years old in good health and CMV-seropositive.

There are a few counts of this clone. This chain links TRBV5-1 with TRBJ2-5; 10 positions match TRBD1. This CDR3 is 15 amino acids long. Trimming at V came to 4 bases and at J to 2 bases, leaving 5 bases not matched to a gene. Germline assignment: CDR1 SGHRS and CDR2 YFSETQ. The CDR3 DNA follows: TGCGCCAGCAGCGGAGGGACAGGGGCTCAAGAGACCCAGTACTTC. This gives the protein CASSGGTGAQETQYF.

The rearrangement uses TRBV5-1 and TRBJ2-5, with 10 bases matching TRBD1. The CDR3 has 15 residues. V lost 4 bases and J lost 5; bases outside the gene matches: 8. In germline, CDR1 is SGHRS, CDR2 YFSETQ. CDR3 in DNA: TGCGCCAGCAGCAAGGGGACAGGGGAAGGGGAGACCCAGTACTTC. Protein sequence: CASSKGTGEGETQYF.

The CDR3 sequence: CASSRGTTDTQYF. The CDR3 DNA follows: TGTGCCAGCAGCCGGGGGACGACAGATACGCAGTATTTT. The rearrangement uses TRBV7-9 and TRBJ2-3; D possibly corresponds to TRBD2 (6 bases). The germline CDR1 and CDR2 sequences are SEHNR and FQNEAQ (reference sequence). The V gene lost 5 bases and the J gene lost 3 bases, with 9 bases spanning the gap. This CDR3 spans 13 amino acids.

This clone appeared a single time. The genes are TRBV4-3 and TRBJ2-1, with D uncertain. V shed 0 bases and J shed 10 bases, with 10 bases lying between them. Looked up from germline, CDR1 is LGHNA and CDR2 is YSLEER. The CDR3 has 13 residues. CDR3 bases: TGCGCCAGCAGCCAAGATGGCCCGAGGGAGCAGTTCTTC. Protein product: CASSQDGPREQFF.

J is TRBJ2-1 and V is TRBV19, with a weak D call TRBD1 (5 bases). Trimming cost V 2 bases and J 4 bases, with 12 bases left between them. The germline gives CDR1 LNHDA, CDR2 SQIVND (reference sequence). The CDR3 length is 15 residues. The CDR3 spells CASSISPTEYNEQFF. The DNA for the CDR3 is TGTGCCAGTAGTATATCCCCGACAGAGTACAATGAGCAGTTCTTC.

The chain uses TRBV16 and TRBJ2-7; D is perhaps TRBD1 (6 bases). The CDR3 is 13 residues long. Trimming left V 0 bases short and J 12 bases short, with 15 bases between. Germline lookup yields CDR1 KGHSY and CDR2 FQNENV. CDR3: CASSQSLKQGRYF. CDR3 in DNA: TGTGCCAGCAGCCAATCGCTGAAACAGGGTCGGTACTTC.

The chain carries TRBV30 and TRBJ1-4; no clear D gene. The CDR3 contains 12 residues. Germline V gene lookup returns CDR1 GTSNPN and CDR2 SVGIG (reference sequence). V gave up 0 bases and J gave up 7 bases, with 6 bases separating them. CDR3 residues: CAWSVSGEKLFF. CDR3 sequence (DNA): TGTGCCTGGAGTGTCTCGGGTGAAAAACTGTTTTTT. Full variable domain (outside the CDR3, taken from reference TRBV30 and TRBJ1-4): SQTIHQWPATLVQPVGSPLSLECTVEGTSNPNLYWYRQAAGRGLQLLFYSVGIGQISSEVPQNLSASRPQDRQFILSSKKLLLSDSGFYLCAWSVSGEKLFFGSGTQLSVL.

This clone occurred a few times. The chain joins TRBV27 to TRBJ2-7; the D gene is possibly TRBD2 (6 bases). Germline lookup yields CDR1 MNHEY and CDR2 SMNVEV (reference sequence). V lost 5 bases and J 1 base, leaving 18 bases between the germline ends. There are 16 residues in the CDR3. CDR3 sequence (DNA): TGTGCCAGCAGTCCCCTTGGGCTAGCGACTTCCTACGAGCAGTACTTC. This encodes CASSPLGLATSYEQYF.

The chain employs TRBV9 and TRBJ2-1; 9 bases are shared with TRBD2. Unmatched junction bases numbered 5, after V lost 0 bases and J lost 1 base. The CDR3 covers 17 residues. The V gene's germline CDR1 is SGDLS and CDR2 YYNGEE. CDR3 amino acids: CASSVGGGAFSYNEQFF. The CDR3 nucleotides read TGTGCCAGCAGCGTAGGCGGGGGGGCCTTTTCCTACAATGAGCAGTTCTTC.

CDR3 nucleotides: TGTGCCAGCAGGAGGGATACAGGGTACCGTGGCAATCAGCCCCAGCATTTT. Its translation is CASRRDTGYRGNQPQHF. This rearrangement joins TRBV2 to TRBJ1-5; perhaps TRBD1 as D (6 bases). V lost 6 bases and J lost 2, with 20 bases in between. The CDR3 is made up of 17 amino acids. Per germline, CDR1 SNHLY and CDR2 FYNNEI. Looking up the rest from reference TRBV2 and TRBJ1-5 gives the full variable domain: EPEVTQTPSHQVTQMGQEVILRCVPISNHLYFYWYRQILGQKVEFLVSFYNNEISEKSEIFDDQFSVERPDGSNFTLKIRSTKLEDSAMYFCASRRDTGYRGNQPQHFGDGTRLSIL.

The V and J genes are TRBV9 and TRBJ2-3; TRBD2 is a possible D gene (5 bases). Germline CDR1 is SGDLS and CDR2 is YYNGEE. The CDR3 is made up of 17 amino acids. Trimming stripped 0 bases from V and 2 bases from J, with 16 bases between. The CDR3 bases are TGTGCCAGCAGCGTAGCTCCGTCGGGGAGTGTCACAGATACGCAGTATTTT. This translates into CASSVAPSGSVTDTQYF.

The chain employs TRBV4-1 and TRBJ2-4; unclear D gene. With 4 bases removed from V and 9 bases from J, the gap between germline ends came to 19 bases. The CDR3 runs 15 residues. Germline V CDR1 and CDR2: MGHRA, YSYEKL. CDR3 in amino acids: CASSPSTQVGLIQYF. The CDR3 DNA follows: TGCGCCAGCAGCCCCAGTACCCAGGTTGGGCTCATTCAGTACTTC.

This chain joins TRBV5-5 and TRBJ2-7; 7 bases line up with TRBD1. The CDR3 is 14 residues long. Germline trimming cut 5 bases from V and 9 bases from J; bases unmatched to any gene: 14. Germline V gene sequence: CDR1 SGHKS, CDR2 YYEKEE (reference sequence). The CDR3 region has the DNA TGTGCCAGCAGTTCTACAGGGGTATTGCGCGGGCAGTACTTC. Protein sequence: CASSSTGVLRGQYF.

The chain links TRBV19 to TRBJ1-2, with a possible D match to TRBD1 (5 bases). Between the trimmed V and J ends, which lost 5 bases and 2 bases, there was a span of 12 bases. Germline CDR1 is LNHDA and CDR2 is SQIVND (reference sequence). There are 14 residues in the CDR3. The CDR3 loop reads CASSGAANNYGYTF. CDR3 coding DNA: TGTGCCAGTAGTGGGGCAGCTAACAACTATGGCTACACCTTC.

The chain uses TRBV11-1 and TRBJ2-5, with D uncertain. The CDR3 consists of 13 residues. CDR1 and CDR2 from the germline V gene are SGHAT and FQDESV (reference sequence). With 5 bases removed from V and 5 bases from J, the gap between germline ends came to 12 bases. The CDR3 coding sequence is TGTGCCAGCAGCCCTAACCCTAAGGAGACCCAGTACTTC. Its translation is CASSPNPKETQYF.

As for this clone: Other nucleotide sequences in the sample specify the same CDR3. V gene TRBV10-3 combines with J gene TRBJ2-3; D is perhaps TRBD1 (6 bases). Germline CDR1 is ENHRY and CDR2 is SYGVKD. V gave up 0 bases and J gave up 2 bases, with 12 bases separating them. The CDR3 has 16 residues. The chain's CDR3 is CAISESQGTSTDTQYF. The CDR3, as DNA: TGTGCCATCAGTGAGTCTCAGGGGACATCCACAGATACGCAGTATTTT.

This chain uses TRBV5-1 with TRBJ2-3, with TRBD1 matching 8 bases. Germline CDR1 and CDR2: SGHRS and YFSETQ. The ends lost 4 bases at V and 2 bases at J; junction bases unmatched: 6. This CDR3 contains 15 residues. This CDR3 reads CASSLPTGDTDTQYF. The CDR3 nucleotides are TGCGCCAGCAGCCTCCCGACAGGGGACACAGATACGCAGTATTTT.

V and J are TRBV19 and TRBJ1-2, with no clear D. The CDR3 covers 13 residues. CDR1 and CDR2 from the germline V gene are LNHDA and SQIVND (reference sequence). Trimming took off 4 bases at V and 4 bases at J, with 10 bases between the two ends. CDR3 nucleotides: TGTGCCAGTAGTAACCGGGCGGGCTATGGCTACACCTTC. Translating it yields CASSNRAGYGYTF.

At least ten counts were recorded for this clone. The same CDR3 is also encoded by other DNA sequences in this sample. The DNA of the CDR3 is TGCGCCAGCAGCCGCGGACAGGGCCGCTACGAGCAGTACTTC. It translates to CASSRGQGRYEQYF. The rearrangement links TRBV4-3 to TRBJ2-7; 8 bases match TRBD1. The ends lost 4 bases at V and 3 bases at J; junction bases unmatched: 5. Per germline, CDR1 LGHNA and CDR2 YSLEER. The length of the CDR3 is 14 residues.

In nucleotides, the CDR3 is TGTGCCAGCTCACCACGGGGACAGGATAATCAGCCCCAGCATTTT. It encodes CASSPRGQDNQPQHF. The chain carries TRBV18 and TRBJ1-5, with 8 positions matching TRBD1. The CDR3 is 15 residues long. Looked up from germline, CDR1 is KGHSH and CDR2 is LQKENI. Unmatched junction bases numbered 3, after V lost 1 base and J lost 4 bases.

CDR3 region: CASSQEGWTSGGVWNEQFF. For the CDR3, the DNA is TGTGCCAGCAGCCAAGAGGGGTGGACTAGCGGGGGGGTTTGGAATGAGCAGTTCTTC. This sequence joins TRBV14 and TRBJ2-1, with 15 bases that match TRBD2. CDR1 is SGHDN, CDR2 FVKESK, per germline. This CDR3 has 19 amino acids. V dropped 0 bases and J dropped 7; count of bases not matched to a gene: 10.

A few counts support this clone. This chain connects TRBV5-1 to TRBJ1-1; unclear D gene. There are 13 residues in the CDR3. Germline values: CDR1 SGHRS, CDR2 YFSETQ. Trimming cost V 4 bases and J 1 base, with 8 bases left between them. The DNA of the CDR3 is TGCGCCAGCAGCCGAGCGTCGAACACTGAAGCTTTCTTT. Translating it yields CASSRASNTEAFF.

Many counts were recorded for this clone. The chain combines TRBV6-5 with TRBJ1-6; no firm D call. The CDR3 extends over 14 amino acids. Trimming removed 8 bases from V and 4 bases from J, with 12 bases in between. The V gene's germline CDR1 is MNHEY and CDR2 SVGAGI. The CDR3 region is CASAERRYNSPLHF. The DNA for the CDR3 is TGTGCCAGCGCCGAACGGAGATATAATTCACCCCTCCACTTT.

There are a few counts of this clone. V and J are TRBV4-2 and TRBJ1-5, with 8 bases fitting TRBD1. J was trimmed by 5 bases and V by 1 base; bases with no gene match: 7. This CDR3 is built from 16 residues. CDR1 LGHNA and CDR2 YNFKEQ come from the germline V gene. The CDR3 region has the DNA TGTGCCAGCAGCCAAGTGCAGGGGACAGGTTATCAGCCCCAGCATTTT. This codes for CASSQVQGTGYQPQHF.